This T cell receptor beta chain was recovered during a study of PD-1 blockade in classical Hodgkin lymphoma (TCRdb year 2020). About the study as a whole: Nivolumab dosing was 3 mg/kg intravenously every 2 weeks, continuing until either disease progression or unacceptable toxicity. The study used TCR beta sequencing and CyTOF to define a peripheral blood immune signature of response to PD-1 blockade in classical Hodgkin lymphoma.

What the time point label conveys for this sample: cycle 4 day 1 (C4D1), after around six weeks of nivolumab. All trial patients had relapsed after autologous stem cell transplantation, with cohorts A, B and C differing in prior brentuximab vedotin exposure. A Miltenyi CD4+ T cell isolation kit was used for magnetic negative selection to purify CD4+ T cells from thawed PBMCs. The trial cohort included roughly 60 patients with relapsed/refractory classical Hodgkin lymphoma, and each patient had a best overall response of complete response, partial response or progressive disease. In the multi-cohort phase II CheckMate 205 trial, trial patients received single-agent nivolumab. Best overall response was determined by an independent review committee according to the 2007 International Working Group response criteria. Trial PBMCs were obtained immediately prior to nivolumab initiation (C1D1) and on therapy at cycle 2 day 1 and cycle 4 day 1. Peripheral blood was collected in 8 mL Vacutainer Cell Preparation Tubes, from which PBMCs were isolated by centrifugation and then cryopreserved. Purified CD4+ and CD8+ fractions were generated only in cases for which an additional PBMC sample was available. Magnetically labelled cells were removed on LS columns in a quadroMACS separator, and the flow-through was collected as the purified fraction.

The Qiagen DNeasy kit was used to extract genomic DNA both from unsorted PBMCs and from the negatively selected CD4+ and CD8+ fractions. TCR beta CDR3 regions were amplified by immunoSEQ multiplex PCR using primers annealing to V and J segments. A synthetic immune receptor repertoire was used to minimize amplification bias, and any remaining bias was removed computationally after sequencing. Per the source publication's procedure: Custom Python scripts were used to quantify repertoire diversity as the Shannon entropy index. Unsorted, CD4+ and CD8+ repertoires were examined separately, except in combined analyses, for which CD4+ and CD8+ sequences were merged in silico. A clone counted as expanded when the clone's frequency after treatment rose at least 2-fold relative to C1D1, and clones undetected at baseline were given a pseudocount of 0.5. Clones with 0 or 1 copy at C1D1 were classified as singleton clones, and clones with 2 or more copies were classified as non-singleton clones. By matching protein sequences in sorted samples from the same patient, clones expanded in unsorted samples were annotated as CD4+, CD8+ or unknown. Wilcoxon tests on paired samples were used to test changes in diversity from C1D1 to C4D1. This is the immuneACCESS table as TCRdb keeps it, with only in-frame sequences that have V and J called. A part of the clones is gone; compared with another copy, unresolved V genes explain less than half, and the rest is unexplained. V and J calls and clone size come straight from that table; D and trimming were deduced from the DNA. The table for this sample lists about 27,000 clones; around 85% of them were counted only once. Clones ranked in the top ten supply 2% to 2.5% of the sample.

The CDR3 numbers 13 residues from cysteine through phenylalanine. Just CDR3 DNA is preserved here, 39 bases in frame from base 1. The germline V gene encodes CDR1 KGHSH and CDR2 LQKENI. V is cut by 3 bases and J by 4 bases, and the space between the germline ends is 8 bases. The investigation overall reported the following: By C4D1, a significant rise was seen in CD4+ TCR diversity but not in CD8+ TCR diversity (p=0.0027 vs p=0.16), and the rise was most apparent among complete responders (p=0.02). Baseline diversity similar to that of newly diagnosed patients was observed in trial patients achieving complete response, whereas significantly lower diversity was observed in partial responders and progressors. Patients starting nivolumab less than 1 year after ASCT had lower diversity and were excluded from later analyses to avoid confounding by immune reconstitution. The study was limited to a single clinical trial cohort, and causes of repertoire differences, possibly disease activity or prior therapy, remained undefined. Baseline TCR diversity was reported as lower in newly diagnosed patients than in healthy donors, and lower still in relapsed/refractory patients.

As regards this clone: This clone's antigen is unknown. Base quality data are lacking; no much larger clone is found one base away.

This TCR was recovered from a human donor with classical Hodgkin lymphoma. Sequencing used CD4+ T cells from blood, obtained before the fourth cycle of nivolumab. The sequence joins TRBV18 to TRBJ2-3; no D gene can be assigned with confidence. The CDR3: CASSPTVADTQYF. The base sequence is TGTGCCAGCTCACCTACAGTTGCAGATACGCAGTATTTT.